This TCR beta chain is drawn from a study of response to subunit inactivated influenza vaccine. Points from the study as a whole: The authors put forward the suggestion that each seasonal influenza vaccination may bring in only a limited number of new T cells.

Using its own MiXCR run on the RT-PCR reads, TCRdb lists one record per CDR3 protein. The sample includes a few hundred thousand distinct CDR3 sequences, 9.5% to 12% of them seen just once. This CDR3 contains 15 residues. The V and J ends lost 3 bases and 5 bases respectively, with 17 bases between them. Germline-derived CDR1 and CDR2 are SGDLS and YYNGEE. This clonotype is a singleton in its sample. Its antigen remains unknown. This TCR was recovered from a man aged 45-65 years who received an inactivated influenza vaccine. The sample in question was PBMCs from blood, obtained 45 days after vaccination. The V call is TRBV9, the J call TRBJ2-5; D uncertain. CDR3 region: CASSAPIGRLETQYF. CDR3 bases: TGTGCCAGCAGCGCTCCAATAGGACGTCTGGAGACCCAGTACTTC.